This TCR beta chain was recorded in a study of T-cell memory formation after mild COVID-19. CDR3 length: 15 amino acids. The germline V gene has CDR1 MNHEY and CDR2 SVGEGT. Trimming left V 2 bases short and J 4 bases short, with 14 bases between. This clonotype was observed a handful of times. TCRdb passed the 5' RACE reads through MiXCR, listing each CDR3 protein once. The table records about 270,000 distinct CDR3 sequences, 15% to 19% of them present only once. The gene calls are TRBV6-2 or TRBV6-3 and TRBJ1-1; D is possibly TRBD1 (5 bases). The specimen sequenced was PBMCs or a T cell subset sorted from them (not recorded which). This TCR was sampled from an adult woman who had mild COVID-19 (a few samples of this study predate the infection). Cell type and time point are not known. The CDR3: CASSYTGLRSTEAFF. CDR3 bases: TGTGCCAGCAGTTACACAGGTTTAAGGAGCACTGAAGCTTTCTTT.